This entry describes one T cell receptor (beta chain). Using a J-beta primer mix together with a sample-barcoded 5' primer, a second PCR was run for about 6 to 12 cycles. Template switching added a 12-random-nucleotide identifier to every cDNA molecule. Individual samples furnished no less than 2.5 million CDR3-containing paired-end reads apiece. Using its own MiXCR run on the 5' RACE reads, TCRdb lists one record per CDR3 protein. The table records some 550,000 distinct CDR3 sequences, 40% to 55% of them present only once. Samples each yielded at least 5 micrograms of total RNA. This sample is part of a study of blood T cells in healthy people across ages. Trimming took 2 bases from V and 5 from J; bases not matched to a gene: 2. CDR1 SGHTA and CDR2 FQGNSA come from the germline V gene. The CDR3 extends over 14 amino acids.

The sample consisted of blood. The gene calls are TRBV7-2 and TRBJ1-4; 7 bases fit TRBD1. This sequence originates from an elderly man in good health. This CDR3 reads CASSLTGQNEKLFF. CDR3 nucleotide sequence: TGTGCCAGCAGCTTAACGGGACAGAATGAAAAACTGTTTTTT. Looking up the rest from reference TRBV7-2 and TRBJ1-4 gives the full variable domain: GAGVSQSPSNKVTEKGKDVELRCDPISGHTALYWYRQSLGQGLEFLIYFQGNSAPDKSGLPSDRFSAERTGGSVSTLTIQRTQQEDSAVYLCASSLTGQNEKLFFGSGTQLSVL.